This TCR beta chain stems from a study of blood T cell repertoires in COVID-19. Turning to the study itself: Samples representing acute and convalescent COVID-19 were sourced from the United States, Italy and Spain. PBMCs, B-cell-depleted T cells, or T cells were the source of the cDNA or gDNA that made up the material.

Per the study methods: Counts of nucleated cells, estimated from reference gene primer amplification, were obtained. Produced via immunoSEQ multiplex PCR; TCRdb's table is partial and in-frame only. The V and J calls and the clone size are those of that table, but D and trimming were determined from the DNA. The data hold about 210,000 clones, with around 92% observed a single time. Germline CDR1 SEHNR, CDR2 FQNEAQ (reference sequence). Trimming left V 3 bases short and J 5 bases short, with 14 bases between. The CDR3 covers 14 residues. The receptor was derived from a man aged 30 to 45 with acute or convalescent COVID-19. The sequenced material came from peripheral blood. This sequence joins TRBV7-9 and TRBJ2-7; D unresolved. In nucleotides, the CDR3 is TGTGCCAGCAGCTTTCTCCCAGGTGACCACGAGCAGTACTTC. It translates to CASSFLPGDHEQYF. Full variable domain (rest looked up from reference TRBV7-9 and TRBJ2-7): DTGVSQNPRHKITKRGQNVTFRCDPISEHNRLYWYRQTLGQGPEFLTYFQNEAQLEKSRLLSDRFSAERPKGSFSTLEIQRTEQGDSAMYLCASSFLPGDHEQYFGPGTRLTVT.